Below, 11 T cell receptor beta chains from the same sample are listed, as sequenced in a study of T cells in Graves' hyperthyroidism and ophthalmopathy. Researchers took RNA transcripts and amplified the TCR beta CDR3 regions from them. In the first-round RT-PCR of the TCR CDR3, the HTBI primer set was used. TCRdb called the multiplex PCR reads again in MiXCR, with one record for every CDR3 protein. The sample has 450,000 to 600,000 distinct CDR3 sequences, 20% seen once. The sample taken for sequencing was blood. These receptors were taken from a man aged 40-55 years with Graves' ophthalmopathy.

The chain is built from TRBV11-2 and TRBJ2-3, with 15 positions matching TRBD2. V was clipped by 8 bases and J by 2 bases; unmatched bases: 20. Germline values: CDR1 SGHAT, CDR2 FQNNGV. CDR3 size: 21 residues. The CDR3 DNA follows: TGTGCCAGCGGATACCCCCCTACCGGGACTAGCGGGGGGACATTCACAGATACGCAGTATTTT. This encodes CASGYPPTGTSGGTFTDTQYF.

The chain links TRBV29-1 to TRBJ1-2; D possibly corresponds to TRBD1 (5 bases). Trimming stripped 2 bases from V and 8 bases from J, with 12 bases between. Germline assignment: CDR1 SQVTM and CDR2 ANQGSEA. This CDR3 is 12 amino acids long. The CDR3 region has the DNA TGCAGCGTTGAAAAGGGGCCCGGGGGCTACACCTTC. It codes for CSVEKGPGGYTF.

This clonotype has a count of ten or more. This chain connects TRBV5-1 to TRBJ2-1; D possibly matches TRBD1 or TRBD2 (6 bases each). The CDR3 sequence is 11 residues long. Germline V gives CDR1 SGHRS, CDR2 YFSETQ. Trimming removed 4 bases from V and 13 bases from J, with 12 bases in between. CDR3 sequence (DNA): TGCGCCAGCAGCATCGGAGGGGGACAGTTCTTC. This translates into CASSIGGGQFF.

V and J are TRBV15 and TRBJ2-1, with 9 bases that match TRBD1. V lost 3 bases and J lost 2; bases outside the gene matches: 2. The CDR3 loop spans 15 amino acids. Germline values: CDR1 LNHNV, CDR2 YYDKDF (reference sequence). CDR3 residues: CATSRDRGPYNEQFF. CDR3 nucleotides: TGTGCCACCAGCAGGGACAGGGGCCCCTACAATGAGCAGTTCTTC. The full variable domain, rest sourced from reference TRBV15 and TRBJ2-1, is DAMVIQNPRYQVTQFGKPVTLSCSQTLNHNVMYWYQQKSSQAPKLLFHYYDKDFNNEADTPDNFQSRRPNTSFCFLDIRSPGLGDTAMYLCATSRDRGPYNEQFFGPGTRLTVL.

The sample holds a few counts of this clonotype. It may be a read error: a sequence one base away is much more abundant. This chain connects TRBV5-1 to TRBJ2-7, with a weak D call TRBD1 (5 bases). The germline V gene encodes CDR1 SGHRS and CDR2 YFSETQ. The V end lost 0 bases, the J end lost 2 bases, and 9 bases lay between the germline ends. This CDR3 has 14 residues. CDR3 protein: CASSLEGRAYEQYF. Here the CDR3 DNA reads TGCGCCAGCAGCTTGGAGGGCAGGGCCTACGAGCAGTACTTC.

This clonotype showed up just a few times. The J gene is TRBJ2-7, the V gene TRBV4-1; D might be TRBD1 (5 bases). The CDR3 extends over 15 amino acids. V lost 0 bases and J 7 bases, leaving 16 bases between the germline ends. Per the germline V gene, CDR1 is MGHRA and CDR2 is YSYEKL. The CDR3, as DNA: TGCGCCAGCAGCCAAGAACAGGCTAGGACCCTGGAGCAGTACTTC. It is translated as CASSQEQARTLEQYF.

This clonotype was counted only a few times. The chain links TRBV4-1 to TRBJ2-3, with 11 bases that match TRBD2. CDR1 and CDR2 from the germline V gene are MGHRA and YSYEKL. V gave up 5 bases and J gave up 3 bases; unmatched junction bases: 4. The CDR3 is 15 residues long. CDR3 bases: TGCGCCAGCAGCGTAACTAGCGGGAGAACAGATACGCAGTATTTT. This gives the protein CASSVTSGRTDTQYF.

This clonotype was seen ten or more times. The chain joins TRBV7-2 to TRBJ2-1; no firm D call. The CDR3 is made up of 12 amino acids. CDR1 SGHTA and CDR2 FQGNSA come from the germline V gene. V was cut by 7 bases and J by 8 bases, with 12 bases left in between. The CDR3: CASNWGGDEQFF. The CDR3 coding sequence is TGTGCCAGCAACTGGGGTGGGGATGAGCAGTTCTTC.

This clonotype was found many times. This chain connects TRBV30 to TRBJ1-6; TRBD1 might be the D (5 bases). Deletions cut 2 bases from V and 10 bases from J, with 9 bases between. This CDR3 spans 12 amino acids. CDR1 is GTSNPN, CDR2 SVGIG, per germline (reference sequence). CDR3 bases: TGTGCCTGGAGTAAGACAGTCTCACCCCTCCACTTT. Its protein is CAWSKTVSPLHF.

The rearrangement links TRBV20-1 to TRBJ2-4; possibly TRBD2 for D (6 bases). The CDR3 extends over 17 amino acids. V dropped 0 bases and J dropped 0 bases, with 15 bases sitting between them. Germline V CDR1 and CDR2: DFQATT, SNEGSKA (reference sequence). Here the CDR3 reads CSARDRSGSLAKNIQYF. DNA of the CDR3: TGCAGTGCTAGAGATAGAAGCGGGTCTCTAGCCAAAAACATTCAGTACTTC.

The CDR3 loop reads CSVVRDSTDTQYF. The CDR3 DNA reads TGCAGCGTTGTAAGGGATAGCACAGATACGCAGTATTTT. This chain joins TRBV29-1 and TRBJ2-3; D not resolved. This CDR3 region has 13 residues. The germline V gene encodes CDR1 SQVTM and CDR2 ANQGSEA. Trimming took off 4 bases at V and 0 bases at J, with 8 bases between the two ends.